This is a list of T cell receptor beta chains from one sample in a study of blood T cell repertoires in COVID-19. TCRdb's table, derived via immunoSEQ multiplex PCR, lists solely in-frame clones and lacks some. The repertoire includes tens of thousands of clones, 90% of them detected once, and just under 8.5% sits in the top ten. The specimen was peripheral blood. The receptors were sampled from a middle-aged woman with active COVID-19. The CDR3 runs from the conserved cysteine through the conserved F or W. The D gene is left open where the match is weak. Part of the rows lack a size; the others show once, few, many or a class for expanded clones.

>TRBD1|TRBV6-5|NA|TRBJ1-1
TGTGCCAGCAGGGGACAGGGCGGCGCTGAAGCTTTCTTT
CASRGQGGAEAFF
>NA|TRBV6-5|NA|TRBJ2-1
TGTGCCAGCAGTTACTCGATGGCCGAGGCTGGCAAGCAGTTCTTC
CASSYSMAEAGKQFF
>NA|TRBV12-3/TRBV12-4|NA|TRBJ1-2
TGTGCCAGCAGTTTGCAGGTTAACTATGGCTACACCTTC
CASSLQVNYGYTF
>TRBD1|TRBV7-9|NA|TRBJ1-1
TGTGCCAGCAGTAGTAGGGGGCTCACTGAAGCTTTCTTT
CASSSRGLTEAFF
>NA|TRBV25-1|once|TRBJ1-2
TGTGCCAGCAGTGAATTGGGCAGCAACTATGGCTACACCTTC
CASSELGSNYGYTF
>NA|TRBV2|NA|TRBJ1-4
TGTGCCAGCGGGGCAGGCGAAAGTGAAAAACTGTTTTTT
CASGAGESEKLFF
>NA|TRBV5-1|NA|TRBJ1-1
TGCGCCAGCAGCCGGACAAACAGGAACACTGAAGCTTTCTTT
CASSRTNRNTEAFF
>TRBD1|TRBV5-1|NA|TRBJ2-1
TGCGCCAGCAGCCCGCAGGGGGCCTCCAATGAGCAGTTCTTC
CASSPQGASNEQFF
>TRBD1|TRBV10-3|NA|TRBJ1-4
TGTGCCATCAGTGCCACGACAGGGAAGGAAGAAGGACTGTTTTTT
CAISATTGKEEGLFF
>TRBD2|TRBV25-1|NA|TRBJ2-1
TGTGCCAGCAGTGAATTCGGGACGGCTAGCGGTTCCTACAATGAGCAGTTCTTC
CASSEFGTASGSYNEQFF
>TRBD2|TRBV7-9|NA|TRBJ2-7
TGTGCCAGCAGCCAGGGACTAGCGGGGGGGGAGCAGTACTTC
CASSQGLAGGEQYF
>TRBD1|TRBV12-3/TRBV12-4|NA|TRBJ2-7
TGTGCCAGCAGTTTGACAGGGGGCGGCGAGCAGTACTTC
CASSLTGGGEQYF
>TRBD1|TRBV7-2|NA|TRBJ1-1
TGTGCCAGCAGCAAAAGGGGACAGTCGGGCCGAAAAGCTTTCTTT
CASSKRGQSGRKAFF
>TRBD1|TRBV28|NA|TRBJ1-2
TGTGCCAGCAGACAGGGGGCGAACTATGGCTACACCTTC
CASRQGANYGYTF
>NA|TRBV30|once|TRBJ2-5
TGTGCCTGGGACCCTGGCGGGGGCCGTCCAGGGGCCCAGTACTTC
CAWDPGGGRPGAQYF
>NA|TRBV6-5|NA|TRBJ1-2
TGTGCCAGCACCGCACACGGGATAGGTTTAGGCTACACCTTC
CASTAHGIGLGYTF
>TRBD2|TRBV7-2|NA|TRBJ2-5
TGTGCCAGCAGCCCAGGGATTCGGGGACTAGAAGAGACCCAGTACTTC
CASSPGIRGLEETQYF
>TRBD2|TRBV3-1/TRBV3-2|NA|TRBJ2-2
TGTGCCAGCAGTCGGATTAGCGGGGGGCCGTCGGGCACCGGGGAGCTGTTTTTT
CASSRISGGPSGTGELFF
>TRBD1|TRBV28|NA|TRBJ1-2
TGTGCCAGCAACATGGACAGGGGCTATGGCTACACCTTC
CASNMDRGYGYTF
>TRBD1|TRBV9|NA|TRBJ1-1
TGTGCCAGCAGCCCCCCAGACAGGGGGAACACTGAAGCTTTCTTT
CASSPPDRGNTEAFF
>TRBD2|TRBV6-2/TRBV6-3|NA|TRBJ2-1
TGTGCCAGCAGTTACTCCCTAGCGGGGAGCTCCTACAATGAGCAGTTCTTC
CASSYSLAGSSYNEQFF
>TRBD1|TRBV4-3|medium-sized|TRBJ1-5
TGCGCCAGCAGCCAAACGACAGGGGCTCAGCCCCAGCATTTT
CASSQTTGAQPQHF